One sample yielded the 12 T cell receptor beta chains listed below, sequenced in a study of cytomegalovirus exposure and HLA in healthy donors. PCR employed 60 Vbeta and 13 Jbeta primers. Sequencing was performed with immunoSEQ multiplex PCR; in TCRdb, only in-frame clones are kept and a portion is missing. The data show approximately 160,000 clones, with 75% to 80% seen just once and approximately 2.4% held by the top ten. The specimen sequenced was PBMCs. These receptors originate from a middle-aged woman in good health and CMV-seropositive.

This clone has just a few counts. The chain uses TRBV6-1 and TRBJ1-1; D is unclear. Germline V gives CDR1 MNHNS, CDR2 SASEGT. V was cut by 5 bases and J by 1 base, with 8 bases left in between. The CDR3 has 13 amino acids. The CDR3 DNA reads TGTGCCAGCAGTAGAGGGCAGAACACTGAAGCTTTCTTT. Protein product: CASSRGQNTEAFF.

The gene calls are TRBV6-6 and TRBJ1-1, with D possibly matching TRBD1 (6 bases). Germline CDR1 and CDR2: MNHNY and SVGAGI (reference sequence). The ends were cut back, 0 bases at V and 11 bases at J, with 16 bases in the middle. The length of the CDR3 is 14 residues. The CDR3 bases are TGTGCCAGCAGTTACTCGTGGTCACAGGGAGACGCTTTCTTT. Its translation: CASSYSWSQGDAFF.

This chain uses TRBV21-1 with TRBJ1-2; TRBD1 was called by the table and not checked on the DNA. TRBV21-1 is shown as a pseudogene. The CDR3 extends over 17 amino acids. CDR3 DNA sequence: TGTGCCAGCAGCAATCGAACCCATCCTGGGACAGGGGGTGGCTACACCTTC. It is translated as CASSNRTHPGTGGGYTF.

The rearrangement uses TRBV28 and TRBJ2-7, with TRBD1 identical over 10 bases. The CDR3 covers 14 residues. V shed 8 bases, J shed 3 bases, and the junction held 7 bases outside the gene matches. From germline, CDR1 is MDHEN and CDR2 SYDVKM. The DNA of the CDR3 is TGTGCCAGCGACCCGGGACAGGGGCTCTACGAGCAGTACTTC. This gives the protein CASDPGQGLYEQYF.

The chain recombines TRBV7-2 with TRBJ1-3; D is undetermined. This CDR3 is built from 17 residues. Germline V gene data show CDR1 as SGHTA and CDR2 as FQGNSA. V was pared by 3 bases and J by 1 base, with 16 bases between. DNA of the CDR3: TGTGCCAGCAGCTTGTTCCCTTTTGGCGGGTCTGGAAACACCATATATTTT. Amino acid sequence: CASSLFPFGGSGNTIYF.

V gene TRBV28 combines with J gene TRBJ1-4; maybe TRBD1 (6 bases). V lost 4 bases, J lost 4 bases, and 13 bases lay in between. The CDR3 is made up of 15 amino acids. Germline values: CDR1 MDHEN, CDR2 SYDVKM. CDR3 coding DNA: TGTGCCAGCAGTTATCCGGGACATATTAATGAAAAACTGTTTTTT. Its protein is CASSYPGHINEKLFF.

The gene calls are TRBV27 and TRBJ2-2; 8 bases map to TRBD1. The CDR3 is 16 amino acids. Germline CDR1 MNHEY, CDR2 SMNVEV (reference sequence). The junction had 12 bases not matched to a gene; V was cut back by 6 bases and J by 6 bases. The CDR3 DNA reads TGTGCCAGCAGCCCCGCGGGGCAGGGGGCCGCCGGGGAGCTGTTTTTT. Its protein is CASSPAGQGAAGELFF.

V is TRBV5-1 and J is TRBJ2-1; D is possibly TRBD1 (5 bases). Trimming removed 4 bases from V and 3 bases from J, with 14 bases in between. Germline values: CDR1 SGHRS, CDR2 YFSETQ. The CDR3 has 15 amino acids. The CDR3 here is CASSPGQPLYNEQFF. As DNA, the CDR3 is TGCGCCAGCAGCCCCGGACAACCACTCTACAATGAGCAGTTCTTC. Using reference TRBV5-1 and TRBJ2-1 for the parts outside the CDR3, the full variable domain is KAGVTQTPRYLIKTRGQQVTLSCSPISGHRSVSWYQQTPGQGLQFLFEYFSETQRNKGNFPGRFSGRQFSNSRSEMNVSTLELGDSALYLCASSPGQPLYNEQFFGPGTRLTVL.

CDR3 bases: TGCAGCGTTCCAGTGGCCAGGGAGACCCAGTACTTC. Translated, it gives CSVPVARETQYF. This chain uses TRBV29-1 with TRBJ2-5; D gene ambiguous. Trimming left V 5 bases short and J 5 bases short, with 12 bases between. The germline V gene has CDR1 SQVTM and CDR2 ANQGSEA. The CDR3 runs 12 residues. The whole variable domain, filled in from reference TRBV29-1 and TRBJ2-5, reads SAVISQKPSRDICQRGTSLTIQCQVDSQVTMMFWYRQQPGQSLTLIATANQGSEATYESGFVIDKFPISRPNLTFSTLTVSNMSPEDSSIYLCSVPVARETQYFGPGTRLLVL.

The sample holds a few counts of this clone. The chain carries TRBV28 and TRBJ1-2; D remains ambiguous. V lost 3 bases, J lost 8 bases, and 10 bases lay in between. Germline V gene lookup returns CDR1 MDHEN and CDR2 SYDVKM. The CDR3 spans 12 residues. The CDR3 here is CASSFERRGYTF. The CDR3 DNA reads TGTGCCAGCAGTTTCGAGAGGCGAGGCTACACCTTC.

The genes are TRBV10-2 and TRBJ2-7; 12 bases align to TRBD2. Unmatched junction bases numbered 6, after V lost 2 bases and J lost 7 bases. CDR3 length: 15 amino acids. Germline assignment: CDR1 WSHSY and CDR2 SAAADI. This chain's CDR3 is CASSEGLAGGGEQYF. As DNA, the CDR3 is TGCGCCAGCAGTGAGGGGCTAGCGGGGGGGGGAGAGCAGTACTTC.

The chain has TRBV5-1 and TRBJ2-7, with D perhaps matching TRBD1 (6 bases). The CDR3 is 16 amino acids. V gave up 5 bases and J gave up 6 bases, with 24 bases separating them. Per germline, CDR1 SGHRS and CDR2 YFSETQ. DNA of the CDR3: TGCGCCAGCAGACCTCATCACCGGGACAACGGCATCGAGCAGTACTTC. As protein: CASRPHHRDNGIEQYF.